The rows below give T cell receptor beta chains drawn from one sample of a study of blood T cell repertoires in COVID-19. Using immunoSEQ multiplex PCR, the repertoire was profiled, and TCRdb retains in-frame clones only, with some absent. The repertoire holds 350,000 to 500,000 clones, with roughly 88% as singletons. Sequences were obtained from PBMCs or T cells enriched from blood (not recorded which). These receptor sequences come from a woman between 18 and 30 years old who had been exposed to COVID-19. CDR3s include the opening cysteine and the closing phenylalanine or tryptophan. D genes are given only for firm matches. For some rows the clone size is stated as once, few or many, or as a class when expanded; others skip it.

>NA|TRBJ1-5|TRBV7-2|NA|13
TGTGCCAGCAGCTTAATCTCCCAGGACACCCAGCATTTT
CASSLISQDTQHF
>NA|TRBJ2-7|TRBV3-1/TRBV3-2|NA|14
TGTGCCAGCAGCCAAGAGGACAAAGCATACGAGCAGTACTTC
CASSQEDKAYEQYF
>NA|TRBJ2-1|TRBV9|TRBD1|16
TGTGCCAGCAGCGTACGGACAGGGTTGGGCTACAATGAGCAGTTCTTC
CASSVRTGLGYNEQFF
>NA|TRBJ1-1|TRBV29-1|TRBD1|15
TGCAGCGTTGGTGGGTTGGGGACAGTGAACACTGAAGCTTTCTTT
CSVGGLGTVNTEAFF
>NA|TRBJ1-2|TRBV20-1|NA|9
TGCAGTCCAGGGTGGGGCTACACCTTC
CSPGWGYTF
>NA|TRBJ2-1|TRBV4-1|NA|16
TGCGCCAGCAGCCAAGAAAGCGGGTTAGGAAACAATGAGCAGTTCTTC
CASSQESGLGNNEQFF
>NA|TRBJ2-7|TRBV11-3|TRBD1|14
TGTGCCAGCAGCTCACGACAGGGGGAACAGGAGCAGTACTTC
CASSSRQGEQEQYF
>once|TRBJ1-3|TRBV28|TRBD1|16
TGTGCCAGCACTGTCGTACAGGGGGTATCTGGAAACACCATATATTTT
CASTVVQGVSGNTIYF
>few|TRBJ2-4|TRBV7-2|NA|14
TGTGCCAGCAGCTTATCCCGAGCCAAAAACATTCAGTACTTC
CASSLSRAKNIQYF
>NA|TRBJ2-1|TRBV7-2|NA|15
TGTGCCAGCAGCCTCGGTATGTCGTCCCGCAATGAGCAGTTCTTC
CASSLGMSSRNEQFF
>NA|TRBJ2-7|TRBV7-9|NA|14
TGTGCCAGCAGCCATAAGGACACCGCCTACGAGCAGTACTTC
CASSHKDTAYEQYF
>NA|TRBJ1-2|TRBV5-1|TRBD1|14
TGCGCCAGCAGCTTTACCGGAGGACAGGGTGCCTACACCTTC
CASSFTGGQGAYTF
>NA|TRBJ2-5|TRBV9|TRBD2|17
TGTGCCAGCAGCGACCTTGCTAGCGGGGGGGCCGGGGAGACCCAGTACTTC
CASSDLASGGAGETQYF
>NA|TRBJ1-1|TRBV18|TRBD1|14
TGTGCCAGCTCATCCACAGGGGGCAACACTGAAGCTTTCTTT
CASSSTGGNTEAFF
>NA|TRBJ1-2|TRBV12-3/TRBV12-4|TRBD1|12
TGTGCCAGCAGTGGTACAGGGGTAGGCTACACCTTC
CASSGTGVGYTF
>NA|TRBJ2-7|TRBV3-1/TRBV3-2|NA|14
TGTGCCAGCAGCCAAGTGGACAGTTCCTACGAGCAGTACTTC
CASSQVDSSYEQYF
>NA|TRBJ2-7|TRBV14|NA|11
TGTGCCAGCAGCCAAGTGAGAGAGCAGTACTTC
CASSQVREQYF